This T cell receptor beta chain stems from a study of T cell responses to AZD1222 COVID-19 vaccine. Overall study results and limits: Only six people who got AZD1222 tested seropositive at baseline. Spike-specific TCR breadth and depth rose after two AZD1222 doses. Per reports, nearly half of all spike-specific TCRs target regions that are unmutated in variants.

Assay used: immunoSEQ multiplex PCR; TCRdb lists only in-frame clones, some missing. The data show over 100,000 clones, roughly 91% seen once. About this clone itself: The antigen is not known.

Trimming pared 3 bases from V and 6 bases from J, leaving 23 bases between. The CDR3 runs to 17 residues. The sequence was collected from an adult who received the AZD1222 COVID-19 vaccine. This material consisted of peripheral blood, taken 28 days after the second AZD1222 dose. V is TRBV23-1 and J is TRBJ1-2; D might be TRBD1 (6 bases). TRBV23-1 is an open reading frame whose function is uncertain. In DNA form, the CDR3 reads TGCGCCAGCAGTCACCCCCGGGGGCAGGGGAGGAAACATGGCTACACCTTC. The encoded protein is CASSHPRGQGRKHGYTF.